These 14 T cell receptor beta chains share one sample of origin, sequenced in a study of T cells after yellow fever vaccination. TCRdb analysed the 5' RACE reads with MiXCR anew, one entry per CDR3 protein. This table has 200,000 or so distinct CDR3 sequences, approximately 6.3% appearing once. The sample in question was CD4+ T cells sorted from PBMCs, obtained on the day of the yellow fever booster vaccination. The source is a man aged 25-45 years who received the YFV17D yellow fever vaccine.

Remarks on this clonotype: A much larger clone is a single base away; this may be a read error. The chain joins TRBV27 to TRBJ2-5; 7 bases align to TRBD2. The CDR3 has 15 amino acids. Per the germline V gene, CDR1 is MNHEY and CDR2 is SMNVEV (reference sequence). V lost 6 bases to trimming and J lost 5 bases; unmatched junction nucleotides: 12. CDR3 bases: TGTGCCAGCAGGATAAGAGGGACTACCAACGAGACCCAGTACTTC. It is translated as CASRIRGTTNETQYF.

This clonotype has more than one count but fewer than ten. V and J are TRBV29-1 and TRBJ2-7, with D perhaps TRBD1 (5 bases). The CDR3 has 12 residues. Trimming pared 7 bases from V and 7 bases from J, leaving 17 bases between. Germline V gene sequence: CDR1 SQVTM, CDR2 ANQGSEA. CDR3 residues: CSASAPGREQYF. The CDR3 DNA follows: TGCAGCGCCTCCGCCCCAGGGCGGGAGCAGTACTTC.

The table lists this clonotype with a few counts. V and J are TRBV5-4 and TRBJ2-3; no definite D call. Germline-derived CDR1 and CDR2 are SGHNT and YYREEE (reference sequence). V was clipped by 1 base and J by 5 bases, with 2 bases between them. The CDR3 runs to 11 residues. Here the CDR3 DNA reads TGTGCCAGCAGCTTGCAAGATACGCAGTATTTT. As protein: CASSLQDTQYF.

This clonotype was counted at least ten times. The rearrangement uses TRBV7-9 and TRBJ2-7; no definite D call. Germline V gene sequence: CDR1 SEHNR, CDR2 FQNEAQ (reference sequence). This CDR3 has 13 residues. V lost 3 bases and J lost 0, with 6 bases in between. The CDR3 DNA reads as TGTGCCAGCAGCTTCTCGAGCTCCTACGAGCAGTACTTC. Encoded protein: CASSFSSSYEQYF.

This clonotype showed up many times. The chain has TRBV12-3 or TRBV12-4 and TRBJ1-2, with D perhaps matching TRBD1 (6 bases). V was shortened by 8 bases and J by 7 bases, with 17 bases between the two germline ends. The CDR3 runs to 13 residues. This chain's CDR3 is CASGEQGRGGYTF. The DNA of the CDR3 is TGTGCCAGCGGTGAACAGGGAAGGGGTGGCTACACCTTC.

This clonotype appeared many times. The rearrangement joins TRBV7-6 to TRBJ2-3; a weak D match, TRBD1 (6 bases). There are 17 residues in the CDR3. Germline assignment: CDR1 SGHVS and CDR2 FNYEAQ. V lost 7 bases to trimming and J lost 2 bases, with 22 bases between them. The CDR3 DNA sequence: TGTGCCAGCACTCTTAGGTCGGCAGGGGTGATCACAGATACGCAGTATTTT. Residues: CASTLRSAGVITDTQYF.

This clonotype was counted ten times or more. V is TRBV12-3 or TRBV12-4 and J is TRBJ2-4; no definite D call. V was cut by 3 bases and J by 3 bases, with 9 bases left in between. This CDR3 region has 14 residues. This chain's CDR3 is CASSFSVGKNIQYF. The CDR3, as DNA: TGTGCCAGCAGTTTCTCAGTTGGCAAAAACATTCAGTACTTC.

The rearrangement joins TRBV7-8 to TRBJ2-7; 10 nucleotides match TRBD1. The V and J ends lost 5 bases and 2 bases, in that order; junction bases with no gene match: 6. CDR3 length equals 15 residues. CDR1 and CDR2 (germline): SGHVS, FQNEAQ. This CDR3 reads CASSPRDRGAYEQYF. The CDR3 DNA follows: TGTGCCAGCAGCCCAAGGGACAGGGGAGCCTACGAGCAGTACTTC.

This clonotype was seen only a few times. The chain links TRBV10-3 to TRBJ2-3; D perhaps matches TRBD2 (7 bases). In germline, CDR1 is ENHRY, CDR2 SYGVKD. This CDR3 region has 12 residues. V lost 10 bases and J 4 bases, leaving 12 bases between the germline ends. The CDR3 nucleotides are TGTGCCAGCGGGGGCGATTCAGATACGCAGTATTTT. Amino acid sequence: CASGGDSDTQYF.

This clonotype was detected a few times. This chain links TRBV20-1 with TRBJ1-1; weak D call: TRBD1 (5 bases). Germline V gene lookup returns CDR1 DFQATT and CDR2 SNEGSKA (reference sequence). Trimming pared 5 bases from V and 0 bases from J, leaving 19 bases between. The CDR3 has 16 amino acids. The CDR3 coding sequence is TGCAGTGCTCCTGGCCAGGGTGTTTTTTTGAACACTGAAGCTTTCTTT. It yields the protein CSAPGQGVFLNTEAFF.

This clonotype was seen many times. The chain carries TRBV6-2 or TRBV6-3 and TRBJ2-7, with TRBD2 identical over 13 bases. Germline CDR1 MNHEY, CDR2 SVGEGT. This CDR3 contains 15 residues. V lost 7 bases and J lost 5; bases outside the gene matches: 8. CDR3 loop: CASTYGGLAGHEQYF. The CDR3 coding sequence is TGTGCCAGCACCTACGGGGGACTAGCGGGACACGAGCAGTACTTC.

This clonotype was detected only a few times. This rearrangement joins TRBV7-2 to TRBJ2-4, with TRBD2 identical over 12 bases. J was trimmed by 8 bases and V by 3 bases; bases with no gene match: 5. The CDR3 runs to 15 residues. CDR1 is SGHTA and CDR2 is FQGNSA in the germline V gene. As DNA, the CDR3 is TGTGCCAGCAGCTTTACGACTAGCGGGAGTTACATTCAGTACTTC. This encodes CASSFTTSGSYIQYF.

This chain joins TRBV7-2 and TRBJ2-2; 7 nucleotides line up with TRBD2. CDR3 length: 13 residues. The V gene end was trimmed by 11 bases and the J gene end by 9 bases; junction bases not matched to a gene: 12. CDR1 and CDR2 from the germline V gene are SGHTA and FQGNSA. In DNA, the CDR3 is TGTGCCTCATCCCGGGGGGTAGACAGGGAGCTGTTTTTT. This encodes CASSRGVDRELFF.

The V gene is TRBV21-1, the J gene TRBJ1-1; the table's D gene call, TRBD1, was not cross checked with the DNA. TRBV21-1 is tagged as a pseudogene. The CDR3 has 15 amino acids. The CDR3 here is CASSGTGTSNTEAFF. The CDR3 DNA follows: TGTGCCAGCAGCGGAACCGGGACATCGAACACTGAAGCTTTCTTT.